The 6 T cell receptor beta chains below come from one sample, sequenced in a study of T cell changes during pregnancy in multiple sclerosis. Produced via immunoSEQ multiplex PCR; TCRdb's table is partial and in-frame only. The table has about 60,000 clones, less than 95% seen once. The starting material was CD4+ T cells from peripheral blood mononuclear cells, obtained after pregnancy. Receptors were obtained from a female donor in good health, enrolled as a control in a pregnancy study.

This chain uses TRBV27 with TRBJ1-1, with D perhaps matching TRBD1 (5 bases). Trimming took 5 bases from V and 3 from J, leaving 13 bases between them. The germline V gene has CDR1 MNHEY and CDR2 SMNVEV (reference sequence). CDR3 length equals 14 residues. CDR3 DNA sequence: TGTGCCAGCAGTCCACAATGGGGGGACACTGAAGCTTTCTTT. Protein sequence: CASSPQWGDTEAFF.

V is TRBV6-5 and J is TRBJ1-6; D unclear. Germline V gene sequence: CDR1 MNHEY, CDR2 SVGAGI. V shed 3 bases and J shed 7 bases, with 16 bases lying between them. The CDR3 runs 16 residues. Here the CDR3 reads CASSYYSGLENSPLHF. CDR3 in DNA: TGTGCCAGCAGTTATTACTCAGGCCTCGAGAATTCACCCCTCCACTTT.

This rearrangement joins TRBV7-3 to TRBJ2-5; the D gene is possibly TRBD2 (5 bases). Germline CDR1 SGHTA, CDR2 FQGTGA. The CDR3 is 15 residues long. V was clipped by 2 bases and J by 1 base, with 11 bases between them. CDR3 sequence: CASSLRGTVQETQYF. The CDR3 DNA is TGTGCCAGCAGCTTACGGGGTACCGTCCAAGAGACCCAGTACTTC. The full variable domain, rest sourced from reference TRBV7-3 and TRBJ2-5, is GAGVSQTPSNKVTEKGKYVELRCDPISGHTALYWYRQSLGQGPEFLIYFQGTGAADDSGLPNDRFFAVRPEGSVSTLKIQRTERGDSAVYLCASSLRGTVQETQYFGPGTRLLVL.

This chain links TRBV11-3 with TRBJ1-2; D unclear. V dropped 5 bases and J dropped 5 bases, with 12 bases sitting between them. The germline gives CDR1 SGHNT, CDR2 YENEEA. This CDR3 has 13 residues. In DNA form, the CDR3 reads TGTGCCAGCAGCCCCGGACCGGGGTATGGCTACACCTTC. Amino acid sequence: CASSPGPGYGYTF.

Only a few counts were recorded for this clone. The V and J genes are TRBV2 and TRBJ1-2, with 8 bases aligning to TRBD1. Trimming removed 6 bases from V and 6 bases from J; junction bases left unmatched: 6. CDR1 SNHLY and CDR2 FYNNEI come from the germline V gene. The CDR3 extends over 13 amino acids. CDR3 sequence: CASRARGQDGYTF. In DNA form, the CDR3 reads TGTGCCAGCAGGGCCAGGGGGCAGGATGGCTACACCTTC.

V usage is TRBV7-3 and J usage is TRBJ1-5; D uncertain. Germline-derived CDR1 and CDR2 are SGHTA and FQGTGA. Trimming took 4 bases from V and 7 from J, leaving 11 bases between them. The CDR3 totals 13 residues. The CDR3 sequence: CASSSGVGQPQHF. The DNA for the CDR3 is TGTGCCAGCAGCTCCGGGGTGGGCCAGCCCCAGCATTTT.